The rows below give T cell receptor beta chains drawn from one sample of a study of T cells in Graves' hyperthyroidism and ophthalmopathy. TCRdb re-called the multiplex PCR reads through MiXCR, storing one row per CDR3 protein. Counted here are 400,000 to 550,000 distinct CDR3 sequences, roughly a quarter occurring once; the ten biggest clones make up roughly 10%. Sequenced: blood. The receptors shown here come from a woman younger than 45 with Graves' ophthalmopathy. CDR3s include the opening cysteine and the closing phenylalanine or tryptophan. D genes are given only for firm matches. Not every row has a clone size; where given, it reads once, few, many or a size class.

clone_size j_call d_call v_call cdr3_nt cdr3_aa
many TRBJ1-1 . TRBV12-3/TRBV12-4 TGTGCCAGCAGTTTATTCTCGGGCACTGAAGCTTTCTTT CASSLFSGTEAFF
. TRBJ1-2 TRBD1 TRBV11-2 TGTGCCAGCAGCTTAGATGAAGGACAGGGGGATAACTATGGCTACACCTTC CASSLDEGQGDNYGYTF
many TRBJ2-7 . TRBV11-3 TGTGCCAGCAGCTTAGGGTCTGACTTTTTAACCTACGAGCAGTACTTC CASSLGSDFLTYEQYF
many TRBJ1-1 . TRBV29-1 TGCAGCGCCCTCCGGGGGGAGGTCGAGTACACTGAAGCTTTCTTT CSALRGEVEYTEAFF
many TRBJ1-2 . TRBV29-1 TGCAGCGTTGAAGGGGTGGGGGGGAACTATGGCTACACCTTC CSVEGVGGNYGYTF
. TRBJ2-5 . TRBV20-1 TGCAGTGCTAGAAGCTCGGGGGAAAACCAAGAGACCCAGTACTTC CSARSSGENQETQYF
many TRBJ1-6 TRBD1 TRBV20-1 TGCAGTGCTAGAGCCCCGGACAGGGAGGCTTCACCCCTCCACTTT CSARAPDREASPLHF
few TRBJ1-5 TRBD1 TRBV5-5 TGTGCCAGCAGCTTGGGGGGACAGGGCGGCAATCAGCCCCAGCATTTT CASSLGGQGGNQPQHF
many TRBJ2-7 TRBD1 TRBV29-1 TGCAGCGTTGAAATGGGACAGGGCTCCTACGAGCAGTACTTC CSVEMGQGSYEQYF
many TRBJ2-2 TRBD2 TRBV28 TGTGCCAGCAGTCCTACCAGGTTCGGGGGGTCGAACACCGGGGAGCTGTTTTTT CASSPTRFGGSNTGELFF
. TRBJ2-7 . TRBV7-2 TGTGCCAGCAGCTTGGTTCGAGGAAACGTGGGGGAGCAGTACTTC CASSLVRGNVGEQYF
many TRBJ2-5 . TRBV10-3 TGTGCCATCAGTGAGTTGAAAGAGACCCAGTACTTC CAISELKETQYF
few TRBJ2-5 . TRBV6-1 TGTGCCGTCTCACGGGTGGTCGGGGAGACCCAGTACTTC CAVSRVVGETQYF
many TRBJ1-1 . TRBV28 TGTGCCAGCAAGGGGGGGCGCCTCAGTGGTACCGAAGCTTTCTTT CASKGGRLSGTEAFF
many TRBJ1-1 TRBD1 TRBV7-3 TGTGCCAGCAGCCGATCAGGGACAGAACCCACTGAAGCTTTCTTT CASSRSGTEPTEAFF
few TRBJ1-5 . TRBV6-2/TRBV6-3 TGTGCCAGCAGTTGGCTTCTCGGGCCCCAGCATTTT CASSWLLGPQHF
many TRBJ2-5 . TRBV20-1 TGCAGTGCTAGAGAAGGGCCCGCCAGACAAGAGACCCAGTACTTC CSAREGPARQETQYF
many TRBJ2-5 TRBD2 TRBV12-3/TRBV12-4 TGTGCCAGCAGTACCCGACTAGCGGGGGGCCAAGAGACCCAGTACTTC CASSTRLAGGQETQYF
. TRBJ1-1 . TRBV6-5 TGTGCCAGCAGTTACACTGTCACAGGGAACACTGAAGCTTTCTTT CASSYTVTGNTEAFF
many TRBJ2-5 TRBD2 TRBV28 TGTGCCAGCAGTTTCACTAGCGGGGGGGACCAAGAGACCCAGTACTTC CASSFTSGGDQETQYF
few TRBJ2-5 TRBD1 TRBV2 TGTGCCAGCAGGGAACACAGGGGGCGAGAGACCCAGTACTTC CASREHRGRETQYF
few TRBJ2-7 TRBD1 TRBV4-1 TGCGCCAGCAGCCCACGTAACAGGGGCCACGAGCAGTACTTC CASSPRNRGHEQYF
once TRBJ1-1 TRBD1 TRBV20-1 TGCAGTGCTAGAGTGACAGGGGGCACTTGTTTCTTT CSARVTGGTCFF
many TRBJ1-2 TRBD1 TRBV27 TGTGCCAGCAGTGCCTCCTACTACAGGGGCCTCTATGGCTACACCTTC CASSASYYRGLYGYTF
. TRBJ1-2 . TRBV5-1 TGCGCCAGCAGCTTGGACCTTAGTGCCTATGGCTACACCTTC CASSLDLSAYGYTF
many TRBJ1-2 . TRBV11-2 TGTGCCAGCAGCTTAGAAGGAGCGGGGCTAGTTGGCTACACCTTC CASSLEGAGLVGYTF
few TRBJ1-1 TRBD1 TRBV10-1 TGCGCCAGCAGTGAATCCAGGGGGACGATGAACACTGAAGCTTTCTTT CASSESRGTMNTEAFF
few TRBJ1-3 TRBD1 TRBV30 TGTGCCTGGGCCTTACAGGGGACTGGAAACACCATATATTTT CAWALQGTGNTIYF
many TRBJ2-5 TRBD1 TRBV24-1 TGTGCCACCAGCCACGACAGGGACCAAGAGACCCAGTACTTC CATSHDRDQETQYF
many TRBJ1-5 . TRBV6-5 TGTGCCAGCAGTTATAATCGGGGGGGAGACCAGCCCCAGCATTTT CASSYNRGGDQPQHF
many TRBJ1-1 . TRBV13 TGTGCCAGCAGCTTAGTCGGGCGGATGAACACTGAAGCTTTCTTT CASSLVGRMNTEAFF
. TRBJ2-7 TRBD1 TRBV6-5 TGTGCCAGCAGTTGGCCAGGGGGATTCCTCTCCACCTACGAGCAGTACTTC CASSWPGGFLSTYEQYF
many TRBJ1-5 TRBD1 TRBV3-1 TGTGCCAGCAGCCAACAGGGGGGTCAGCCCCAGCATTTT CASSQQGGQPQHF
many TRBJ1-2 . TRBV6-2/TRBV6-3 TGTGCCAGCACCGCCCGGGACTCTATTTATGGCTACACCTTC CASTARDSIYGYTF
many TRBJ1-2 . TRBV27 TGTGCCAGCAGTTACAATCCAGGGAATGGCTACACCTTC CASSYNPGNGYTF
. TRBJ1-6 . TRBV11-1 TGTGCCAGCAGCTTCTCGGACAGTGATTCACCCCTCCACTTT CASSFSDSDSPLHF
. TRBJ1-2 TRBD1 TRBV20-1 TGCAGTGCTAGAGTGAACAGGGGGCGCGACTATGGCTACACCTTC CSARVNRGRDYGYTF
. TRBJ2-5 TRBD2 TRBV6-2/TRBV6-3 TGTGCCAGCAGTTACTCGGGCGGACTAGCGGCGGAGACCCAGTACTTC CASSYSGGLAAETQYF
many TRBJ1-2 TRBD1 TRBV4-2 TGTGCCAGCAGCCAAACAGGGGAATTTGGCTACACCTTC CASSQTGEFGYTF
many TRBJ1-2 . TRBV5-1 TGCGCCAGCAGCTTGGAGCCAGGAGCTAACTATGGCTACACCTTC CASSLEPGANYGYTF
many TRBJ1-5 . TRBV6-1 TGTGCCAGCAGTGATCGCAGGGAGCACTATCAGCCCCAGCATTTT CASSDRREHYQPQHF
many TRBJ2-7 TRBD1 TRBV6-2/TRBV6-3 TGTGCCAGCAGTGGTGGACGGGACAGGGTTACCTACGAGCAGTACTTC CASSGGRDRVTYEQYF
many TRBJ2-2 . TRBV6-1 TGTGCCAGCTCCCCCGGGTTGGCCGGGGAGCTGTTTTTT CASSPGLAGELFF
many TRBJ1-3 . TRBV19 TGTGCCAGTAGTAACAGCAGACTTGGAAACACCATATATTTT CASSNSRLGNTIYF
. TRBJ1-6 TRBD1 TRBV6-1 TGTGCCAGCAGTGAAGTAGGGGGCGGCGATTCACCCCTCCACTTT CASSEVGGGDSPLHF
. TRBJ2-2 . TRBV7-9 TGTGCCAGCAGCTTAGACAGCAACACCGGGGAGCTGTTTTTT CASSLDSNTGELFF
many TRBJ1-1 . TRBV25-1 TGTGCCAGCAAAGGACAGTTGAGGGACACTGAAGCTTTCTTT CASKGQLRDTEAFF
. TRBJ2-7 TRBD1 TRBV7-2 TGTGCCAGCAGCGACGAGGACAGGGGGCAGCTCGAGCAGTACTTC CASSDEDRGQLEQYF
many TRBJ1-2 . TRBV7-2 TGTGCCAGCAGATCTACCTATGGCTACACCTTC CASRSTYGYTF
many TRBJ1-1 . TRBV7-3 TGTGCCAGCAGCTTAGACCCCCCCAGTGGTTACGGCACTGAAGCTTTCTTT CASSLDPPSGYGTEAFF
many TRBJ2-2 . TRBV4-3 TGCGCCAGCAGCCAAGGCCCACGAGGGGGAGGCACAGGGTTTAACGGGGAGCTGTTTTTT CASSQGPRGGGTGFNGELFF
many TRBJ2-4 . TRBV9 TGTGCCAGCAGCCCCAGTGGTAGCCGCGAAAACATTCAGTACTTC CASSPSGSRENIQYF
many TRBJ1-1 . TRBV2 TGTGCCAGCAGTGAAGGGGAAGGCACTGAAGCTTTCTTT CASSEGEGTEAFF
. TRBJ2-7 . TRBV20-1 TGCAGTGCTAGCACCACCGGGACTGCGCTTGGCGAGCAGTACTTC CSASTTGTALGEQYF
many TRBJ1-2 . TRBV2 TGTGCCAGCGGTTTGTCGAGGGGTCCTATAGCTAACTATGGCTACACCTTC CASGLSRGPIANYGYTF
many TRBJ1-2 TRBD1 TRBV28 TGTGCCAGCAGTTCGGGACAGGGGACCTATGGCTACACCTTC CASSSGQGTYGYTF
. TRBJ2-7 TRBD2 TRBV20-1 TGCAGTGCTAGAGGTTCGGGACTAGCTGTCCACGAGCAGTACTTC CSARGSGLAVHEQYF
few TRBJ2-2 . TRBV5-1 TGCGCCAGCAGCTTGGGTGCAGGGCTTGGCGGGGAGCTGTTTTTT CASSLGAGLGGELFF
few TRBJ2-5 . TRBV15 TGTGCCACCAGCAGAGAGTCGTCGTGGGTGACCCAGTACTTC CATSRESSWVTQYF
few TRBJ2-5 TRBD2 TRBV7-2 TGTGCCAGCAGCTTAGAGCTAGCGGGGAAAGAGACCCAGTACTTC CASSLELAGKETQYF